Listed below are T cell receptor beta chains from one sample, sequenced in a study of blood T cell repertoires in COVID-19. Generated by immunoSEQ multiplex PCR, the TCRdb table keeps only in-frame clones and is missing some. The sample consists of about 140,000 clones, more than 75% of them appearing once. Material for sequencing was peripheral blood. Source of these receptors: a woman at least 80 years old with acute or convalescent COVID-19. Both conserved end residues are part of each CDR3. A D gene is named only where the DNA matches it firmly. A clone size is listed for some rows: how often the clone was seen (once, few, many), or a class if it is expanded.

J gene,D gene,clone size,V gene,CDR3 DNA,CDR3 protein
TRBJ2-3,.,.,TRBV27,TGTGCCAGCAGCCCTTTGTGGGGGGGCAGAGGAGATACGCAGTATTTT,CASSPLWGGRGDTQYF
TRBJ2-7,TRBD2,.,TRBV7-2,TGTGCCAGCAGCTTATACGCTAGCGGGAGGGCCTACGAGCAGTACTTC,CASSLYASGRAYEQYF
TRBJ2-5,TRBD2,.,TRBV28,TGTGCCAGCAGTACCCTCGCGTCGGGGGGAAGCGGAGCCCAGTACTTC,CASSTLASGGSGAQYF
TRBJ1-2,.,few,TRBV27,TGTGCCAGCAGTTCCAGTAATAACTATGGCTACACCTTC,CASSSSNNYGYTF
TRBJ2-6,.,.,TRBV7-2,TGTGCCAGCATAAGGTCAAGGACAGACTCTGGGGCCAACGTCCTGACTTTC,CASIRSRTDSGANVLTF
TRBJ2-6,.,.,TRBV5-8,TGTGCCAGCAGCCTGCGAAACTCTGGGGCCAACGTCCTGACTTTC,CASSLRNSGANVLTF
TRBJ1-1,.,.,TRBV23-1,TGCGCCAGCAGACAGAAACAGGGCACGAACACTGAAGCTTTCTTT,CASRQKQGTNTEAFF
TRBJ2-7,.,.,TRBV11-2,TGTGCCAGCAGCGGCCTGCGGGACAGATCCTACGAGCAGTACTTC,CASSGLRDRSYEQYF
TRBJ2-7,TRBD2,few,TRBV15,TGTGCCACCAGCAGAGCCCGGGGGACTAGCGGGAGAGGAACCTACGAGCAGTACTTC,CATSRARGTSGRGTYEQYF
TRBJ2-1,TRBD2,.,TRBV27,TGTGCCAGCAGTCCTACCCACTCGATAGCGGGGCTTAATGAGCAGTTCTTC,CASSPTHSIAGLNEQFF
TRBJ2-7,TRBD1,.,TRBV6-5,TGTGCCAGCAGTCAAAGGGACAGGAACTCCTACGAGCAGTACTTC,CASSQRDRNSYEQYF
TRBJ2-5,TRBD1,.,TRBV5-1,TGCGCCAGCGGTCGCGCCGGGACAGGGGGCGAGACCCAGTACTTC,CASGRAGTGGETQYF
TRBJ2-7,TRBD2,.,TRBV28,TGTGCCAGCAGAGTAGCGGGAGGGTCCTACGAGCAGTACTTC,CASRVAGGSYEQYF
TRBJ2-7,TRBD2,.,TRBV13,TGTGCCAGCAGCGCAACCGGGACTAGCGGGGCGGGGTACGAGCAGTACTTC,CASSATGTSGAGYEQYF
TRBJ2-2,TRBD1,.,TRBV6-5,TGTGCCAGCAGTTACTTGGTCAGGGGGCAAGCCGGGGAGCTGTTTTTT,CASSYLVRGQAGELFF
TRBJ2-7,TRBD2,.,TRBV5-4,TGTGCCAGCAGTTCTAGGACTAGCGGGATGGTGTCCTACGAGCAGTACTTC,CASSSRTSGMVSYEQYF
TRBJ2-3,TRBD2,.,TRBV28,TGTGCCAGCAGTTTATGCGGGGGGACTAGCGGGAGGTTCGACACAGATACGCAGTATTTT,CASSLCGGTSGRFDTDTQYF
TRBJ1-5,.,.,TRBV3-1/TRBV3-2,TGTGCCAGCAGCCAAGATTGGGGGCGACGGTCAAATGGTAGCAATCAGCCCCAGCATTTT,CASSQDWGRRSNGSNQPQHF
TRBJ1-5,.,.,TRBV7-5,TGTGTCAGAAGCTTAAAGACAGGGTTCAGCAATCAGCCCCAGCATTTT,CVRSLKTGFSNQPQHF
TRBJ1-2,TRBD1,.,TRBV28,TGTGCCACTACCCCACTGGGGACAGCGACTAACTATGGCTACACCTTC,CATTPLGTATNYGYTF
TRBJ1-1,.,few,TRBV24-1,TGTGCCACCAGGGACAGATGGAACACTGAAGCTTTCTTT,CATRDRWNTEAFF
TRBJ1-5,.,.,TRBV5-1,TGCGCCAGCAGCTTGGGAGGGTCGCCCCTCGAGCCCCAGCATTTT,CASSLGGSPLEPQHF
TRBJ1-5,.,.,TRBV6-5,TGTGCCAGCAGACGAAGGACAGGCAATCAGCCCCAGCATTTT,CASRRRTGNQPQHF
TRBJ2-7,TRBD2,.,TRBV27,TGTGCCAGCAGCAGACTAGCGGGGTCAGCCTACGAGCAGTACTTC,CASSRLAGSAYEQYF
TRBJ2-5,.,.,TRBV11-1,TGTGCCAGCAGCCGCGGGGACTTTCAAGAGACCCAGTACTTC,CASSRGDFQETQYF
TRBJ2-7,.,.,TRBV7-8,TGTGCCAGCAGCCTGAACAGGGTCCCCGAGCAGTACTTC,CASSLNRVPEQYF
TRBJ2-2,.,.,TRBV18,TGTGCCAGCTCACCAGAGACTAGTAGTCGGGAGCTGTTTTTT,CASSPETSSRELFF
TRBJ2-2,.,.,TRBV19,TGTGCCAGTATAGCCACTATTCGACAGAATATGAACACCGGGGAGCTGTTTTTT,CASIATIRQNMNTGELFF
TRBJ1-6,.,few,TRBV19,TGTGCCAGTAGTATAGGTCAGGGGTCGGGTAATTCACCCCTCCACTTT,CASSIGQGSGNSPLHF
TRBJ1-2,.,.,TRBV2,TGTGCCAGCAGGAGTCTCAGGGTTGGCTACACCTTC,CASRSLRVGYTF
TRBJ2-7,TRBD1,.,TRBV27,TGTGCCAGCAGTCCCTCTTTCCAGGGGGCAAGGGCCGAGCAGTACTTC,CASSPSFQGARAEQYF
TRBJ1-2,.,.,TRBV28,TGTGCCAGCAGTCGGGACTTCGGGGCAGGTGGCTACACCTTC,CASSRDFGAGGYTF
TRBJ2-7,.,.,TRBV2,TGTGCCAGCAGATCCCTTTCGGGGGTCGAGCAGTACTTC,CASRSLSGVEQYF
TRBJ1-1,.,.,TRBV9,TGTGCCACCCCGACGGGGTTCCCCTTT,CATPTGFPF
TRBJ1-3,.,.,TRBV5-1,TGCGCCAGCAGCTTCGGAGGCAGACCCTCTGGAAACACCATATATTTT,CASSFGGRPSGNTIYF
TRBJ1-2,.,.,TRBV30,TGTGCCTGGAGTGTGAGGTTTGACTATGGCTACACCTTC,CAWSVRFDYGYTF
TRBJ2-1,TRBD2,.,TRBV2,TGTGCCAGCATGGGTCTAGCGGGCTCCTACAATGAGCAGTTCTTC,CASMGLAGSYNEQFF
TRBJ2-1,.,few,TRBV29-1,TGCAGCGCTAGTAAGGTCGGGAGCGCCATCGACGGAAATGAGCAGTTCTTC,CSASKVGSAIDGNEQFF
TRBJ1-3,.,.,TRBV5-1,TGCGCCAGCAGCTTGGGGGACATCAACACCATATATTTT,CASSLGDINTIYF
TRBJ2-1,TRBD2,.,TRBV15,TGTGCCACCAGCATTTATAGCGGGAGCACCTACAATGAGCAGTTCTTC,CATSIYSGSTYNEQFF
TRBJ2-1,TRBD2,few,TRBV11-2,TGTGCCAGCAGCCCAGGACTAGCCTACTTCTTC,CASSPGLAYFF
TRBJ1-4,.,few,TRBV27,TGTGCCAGCAGTTCCTTATTTGTCCCGGGAGGGGAAAAACTGTTTTTT,CASSSLFVPGGEKLFF
TRBJ2-7,.,.,TRBV6-1,TGTGCCAGCAGTGAACTGGGGGGACCCTTCTACGAGCAGTACTTC,CASSELGGPFYEQYF
TRBJ1-1,TRBD1,.,TRBV5-5,TGTGCCAGCAGCTTGGCACAGGGGGTGACTGAAGCTTTCTTT,CASSLAQGVTEAFF
TRBJ1-4,.,few,TRBV6-5,TGTGCCAGCTGGGCCTCAACTAATGAAAAACTGTTTTTT,CASWASTNEKLFF
TRBJ2-1,.,.,TRBV27,TGTGCCAGCAGCAGGCTAACCGGGACAATAAACAATGAGCAGTTCTTC,CASSRLTGTINNEQFF